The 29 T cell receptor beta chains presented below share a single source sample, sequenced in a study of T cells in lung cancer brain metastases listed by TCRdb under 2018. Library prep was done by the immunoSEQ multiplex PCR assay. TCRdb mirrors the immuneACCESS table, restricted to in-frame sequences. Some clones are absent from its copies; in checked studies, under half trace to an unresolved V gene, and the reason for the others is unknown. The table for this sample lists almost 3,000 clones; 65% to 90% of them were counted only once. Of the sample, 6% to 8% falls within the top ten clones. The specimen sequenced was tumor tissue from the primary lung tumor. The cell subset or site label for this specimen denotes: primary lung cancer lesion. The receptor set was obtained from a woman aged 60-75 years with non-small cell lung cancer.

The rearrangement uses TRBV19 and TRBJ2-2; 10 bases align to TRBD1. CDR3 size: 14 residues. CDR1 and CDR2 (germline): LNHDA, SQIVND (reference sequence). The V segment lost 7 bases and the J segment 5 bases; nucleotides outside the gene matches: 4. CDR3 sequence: CASNAGQGTGELFF. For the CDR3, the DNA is TGTGCCAGTAATGCGGGACAGGGGACCGGGGAGCTGTTTTTT.

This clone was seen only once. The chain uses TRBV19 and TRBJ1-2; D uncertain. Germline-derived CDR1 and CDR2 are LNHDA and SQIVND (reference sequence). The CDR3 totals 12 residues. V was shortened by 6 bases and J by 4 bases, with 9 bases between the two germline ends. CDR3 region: CASRAGLYGYTF. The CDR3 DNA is TGTGCCAGTAGGGCAGGCCTCTATGGCTACACCTTC.

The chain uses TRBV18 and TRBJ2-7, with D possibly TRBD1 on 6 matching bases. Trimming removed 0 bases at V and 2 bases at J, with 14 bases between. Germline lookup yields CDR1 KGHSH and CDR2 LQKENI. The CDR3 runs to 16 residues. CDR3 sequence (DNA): TGTGCCAGCTCACCACCTTTGGACAGTGAACCCTACGAGCAGTACTTC. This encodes CASSPPLDSEPYEQYF. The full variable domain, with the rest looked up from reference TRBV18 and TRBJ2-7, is NAGVMQNPRHLVRRRGQEARLRCSPMKGHSHVYWYRQLPEEGLKFMVYLQKENIIDESGMPKERFSAEFPKEGPSILRIQQVVRGDSAAYFCASSPPLDSEPYEQYFGPGTRLTVT.

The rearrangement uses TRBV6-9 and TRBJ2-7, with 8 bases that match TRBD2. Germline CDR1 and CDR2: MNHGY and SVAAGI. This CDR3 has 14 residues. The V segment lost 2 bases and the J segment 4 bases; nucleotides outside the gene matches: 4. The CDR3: CASSYTGGLYEQYF. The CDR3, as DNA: TGTGCCAGCAGTTATACGGGGGGGCTTTACGAGCAGTACTTC.

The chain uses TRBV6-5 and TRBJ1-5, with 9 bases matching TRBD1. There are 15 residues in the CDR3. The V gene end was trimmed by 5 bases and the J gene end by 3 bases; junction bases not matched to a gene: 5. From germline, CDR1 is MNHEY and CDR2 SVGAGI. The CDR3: CASSLGQGINQPQHF. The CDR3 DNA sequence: TGTGCCAGCAGTCTCGGACAGGGGATCAATCAGCCCCAGCATTTT.

As DNA, the CDR3 is TGTGCCAGCAGCCCGGATAGGGGCGTCTATGGCTACACCTTC. It is translated as CASSPDRGVYGYTF. V is TRBV11-2 and J is TRBJ1-2, with TRBD1 as a possible D gene (5 bases). Per the germline V gene, CDR1 is SGHAT and CDR2 is FQNNGV. CDR3 length: 14 amino acids. The V and J ends lost 5 bases and 4 bases respectively, with 14 bases between them.

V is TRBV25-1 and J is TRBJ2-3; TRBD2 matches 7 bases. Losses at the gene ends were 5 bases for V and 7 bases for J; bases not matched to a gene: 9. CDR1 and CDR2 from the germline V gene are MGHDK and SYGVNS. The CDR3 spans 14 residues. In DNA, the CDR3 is TGTGCCAGCAGTAAGCGGGGCTTTCGGAATACGCAGTATTTT. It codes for CASSKRGFRNTQYF.

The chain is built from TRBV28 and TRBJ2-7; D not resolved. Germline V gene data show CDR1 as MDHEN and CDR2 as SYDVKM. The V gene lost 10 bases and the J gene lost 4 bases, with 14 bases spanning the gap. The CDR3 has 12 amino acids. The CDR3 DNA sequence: TGTGCCACCCTAACCAGTCCTTACGAGCAGTACTTC. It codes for CATLTSPYEQYF.

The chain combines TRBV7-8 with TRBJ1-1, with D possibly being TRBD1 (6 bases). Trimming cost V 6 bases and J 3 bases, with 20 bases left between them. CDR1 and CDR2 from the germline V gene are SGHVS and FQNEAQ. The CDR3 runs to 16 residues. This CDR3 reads CASRSRLDSPYTEAFF. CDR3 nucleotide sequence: TGTGCCAGCAGATCCAGGCTGGACAGCCCCTACACTGAAGCTTTCTTT.

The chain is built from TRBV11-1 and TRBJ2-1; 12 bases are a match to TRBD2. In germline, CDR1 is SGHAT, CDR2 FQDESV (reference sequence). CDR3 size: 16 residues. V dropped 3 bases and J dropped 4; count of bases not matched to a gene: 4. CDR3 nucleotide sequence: TGTGCCAGCAGCTTCGCCGGGACTAGCGGGTACAATGAGCAGTTCTTC. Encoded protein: CASSFAGTSGYNEQFF. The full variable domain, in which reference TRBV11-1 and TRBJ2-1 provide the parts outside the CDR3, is EAEVAQSPRYKITEKSQAVAFWCDPISGHATLYWYRQILGQGPELLVQFQDESVVDDSQLPKDRFSAERLKGVDSTLKIQPAELGDSAMYLCASSFAGTSGYNEQFFGPGTRLTVL.

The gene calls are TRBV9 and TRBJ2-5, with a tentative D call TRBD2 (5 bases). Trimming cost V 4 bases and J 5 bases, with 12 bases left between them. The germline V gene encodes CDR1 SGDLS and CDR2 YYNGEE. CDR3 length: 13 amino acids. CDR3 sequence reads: CASSRVTGETQYF. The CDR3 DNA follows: TGTGCCAGCAGCAGGGTTACGGGGGAGACCCAGTACTTC.

CDR3 in amino acids: CASSLSPSGTRNEQFF. CDR3 coding DNA: TGTGCCAGCAGCTTATCCCCTAGCGGTACGAGGAATGAGCAGTTCTTC. The chain uses TRBV7-2 and TRBJ2-1, with 7 nucleotides matching TRBD2. This CDR3 contains 16 residues. J lost 7 bases, V lost 2 bases, and 11 bases had no gene match. CDR1 and CDR2 (germline): SGHTA, FQGNSA.

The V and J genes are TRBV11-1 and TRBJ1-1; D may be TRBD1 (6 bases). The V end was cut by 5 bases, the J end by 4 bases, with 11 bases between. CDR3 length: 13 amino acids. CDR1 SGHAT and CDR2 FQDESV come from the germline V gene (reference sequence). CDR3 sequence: CASSVGGGTEAFF. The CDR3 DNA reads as TGTGCCAGCAGCGTCGGAGGGGGCACTGAAGCTTTCTTT.

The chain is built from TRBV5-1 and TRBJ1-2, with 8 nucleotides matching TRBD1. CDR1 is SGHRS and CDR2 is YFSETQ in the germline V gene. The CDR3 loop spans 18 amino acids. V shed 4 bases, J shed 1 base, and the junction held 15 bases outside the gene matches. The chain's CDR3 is CASSKFHSGGGYNYGYTF. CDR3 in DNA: TGCGCCAGCAGCAAATTCCATTCAGGGGGCGGATATAACTATGGCTACACCTTC.

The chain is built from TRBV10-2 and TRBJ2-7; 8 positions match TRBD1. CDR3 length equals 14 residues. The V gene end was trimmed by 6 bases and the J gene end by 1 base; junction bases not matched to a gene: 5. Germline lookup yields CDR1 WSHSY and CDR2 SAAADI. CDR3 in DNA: TGCGCCAGCAGAGGACAGGGCAGGTCCTACGAGCAGTACTTC. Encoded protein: CASRGQGRSYEQYF.

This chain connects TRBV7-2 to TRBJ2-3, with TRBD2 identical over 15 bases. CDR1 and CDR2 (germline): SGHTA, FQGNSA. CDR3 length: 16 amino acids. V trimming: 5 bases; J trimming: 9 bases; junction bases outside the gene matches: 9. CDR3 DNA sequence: TGTGCCAGCAGCCCGGGACTAGCGGGGGGCCAAAGGACGCAGTATTTT. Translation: CASSPGLAGGQRTQYF.

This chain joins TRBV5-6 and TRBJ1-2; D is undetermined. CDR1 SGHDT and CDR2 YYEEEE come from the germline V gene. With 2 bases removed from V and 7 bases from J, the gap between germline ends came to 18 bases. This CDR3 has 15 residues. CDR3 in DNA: TGTGCCAGCAGCTTAGCAACTAGAATACGGTCTGGCTACACCTTC. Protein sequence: CASSLATRIRSGYTF.

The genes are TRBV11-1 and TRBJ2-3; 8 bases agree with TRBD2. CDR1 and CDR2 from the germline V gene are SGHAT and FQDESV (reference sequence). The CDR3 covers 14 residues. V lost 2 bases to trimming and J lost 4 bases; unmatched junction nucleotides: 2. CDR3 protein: CASSLSGSADTQYF. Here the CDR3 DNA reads TGTGCCAGCAGCTTAAGCGGGAGTGCAGATACGCAGTATTTT. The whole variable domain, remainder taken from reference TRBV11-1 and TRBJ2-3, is EAEVAQSPRYKITEKSQAVAFWCDPISGHATLYWYRQILGQGPELLVQFQDESVVDDSQLPKDRFSAERLKGVDSTLKIQPAELGDSAMYLCASSLSGSADTQYFGPGTRLTVL.

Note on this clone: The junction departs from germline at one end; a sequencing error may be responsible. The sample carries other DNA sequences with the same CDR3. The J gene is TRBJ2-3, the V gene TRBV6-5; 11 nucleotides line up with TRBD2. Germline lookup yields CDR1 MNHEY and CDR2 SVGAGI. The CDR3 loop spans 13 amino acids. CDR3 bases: TGTGCCTCCGGGACTAGCGGCACAGATACGCAATATTTT. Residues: CASGTSGTDTQYF.

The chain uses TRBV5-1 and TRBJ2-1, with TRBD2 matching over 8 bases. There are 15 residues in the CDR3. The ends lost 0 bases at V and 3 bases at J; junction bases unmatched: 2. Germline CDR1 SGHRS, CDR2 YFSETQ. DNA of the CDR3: TGCGCCAGCAGCTTGGACCTAGCGGGCTACAATGAGCAGTTCTTC. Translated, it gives CASSLDLAGYNEQFF.

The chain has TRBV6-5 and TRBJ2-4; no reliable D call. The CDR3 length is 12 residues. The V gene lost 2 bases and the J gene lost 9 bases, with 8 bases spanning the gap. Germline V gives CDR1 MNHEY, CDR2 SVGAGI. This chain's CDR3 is CASSYKGGIQYF. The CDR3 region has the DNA TGTGCCAGCAGTTACAAGGGTGGCATTCAGTACTTC.

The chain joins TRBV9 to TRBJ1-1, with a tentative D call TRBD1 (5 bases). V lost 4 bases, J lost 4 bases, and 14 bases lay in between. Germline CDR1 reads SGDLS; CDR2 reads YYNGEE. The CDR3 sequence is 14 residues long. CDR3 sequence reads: CASSPGRGGTEAFF. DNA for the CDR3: TGTGCCAGCAGCCCCGGGAGGGGAGGCACTGAAGCTTTCTTT. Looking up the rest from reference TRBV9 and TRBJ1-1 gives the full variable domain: DSGVTQTPKHLITATGQRVTLRCSPRSGDLSVYWYQQSLDQGLQFLIQYYNGEERAKGNILERFSAQQFPDLHSELNLSSLELGDSALYFCASSPGRGGTEAFFGQGTRLTVV.

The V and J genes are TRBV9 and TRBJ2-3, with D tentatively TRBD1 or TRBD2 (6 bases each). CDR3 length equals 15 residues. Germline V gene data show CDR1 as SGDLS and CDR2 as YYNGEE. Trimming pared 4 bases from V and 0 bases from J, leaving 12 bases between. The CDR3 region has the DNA TGTGCCAGCAGCCCAGAGGGGGGTAGCACAGATACGCAGTATTTT. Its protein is CASSPEGGSTDTQYF.

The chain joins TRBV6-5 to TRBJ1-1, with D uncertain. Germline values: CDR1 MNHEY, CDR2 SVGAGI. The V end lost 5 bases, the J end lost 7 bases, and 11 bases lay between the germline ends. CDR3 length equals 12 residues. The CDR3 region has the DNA TGTGCCAGCAGTCCCTCCGGGAGTGAAGCTTTCTTT. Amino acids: CASSPSGSEAFF.

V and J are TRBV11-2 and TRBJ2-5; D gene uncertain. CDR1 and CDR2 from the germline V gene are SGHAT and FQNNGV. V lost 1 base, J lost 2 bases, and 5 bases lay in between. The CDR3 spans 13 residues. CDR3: CASSLGRQETQYF. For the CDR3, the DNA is TGTGCCAGCAGCTTAGGTCGGCAAGAGACCCAGTACTTC. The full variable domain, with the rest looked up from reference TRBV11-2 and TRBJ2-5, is EAGVAQSPRYKIIEKRQSVAFWCNPISGHATLYWYQQILGQGPKLLIQFQNNGVVDDSQLPKDRFSAERLKGVDSTLKIQPAKLEDSAVYLCASSLGRQETQYFGPGTRLLVL.

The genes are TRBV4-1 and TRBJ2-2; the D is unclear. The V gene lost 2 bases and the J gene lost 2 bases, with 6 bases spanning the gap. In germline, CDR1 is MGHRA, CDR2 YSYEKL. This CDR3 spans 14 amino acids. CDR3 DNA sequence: TGCGCCAGCAGCCAAACCGAAAACACCGGGGAGCTGTTTTTT. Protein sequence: CASSQTENTGELFF.

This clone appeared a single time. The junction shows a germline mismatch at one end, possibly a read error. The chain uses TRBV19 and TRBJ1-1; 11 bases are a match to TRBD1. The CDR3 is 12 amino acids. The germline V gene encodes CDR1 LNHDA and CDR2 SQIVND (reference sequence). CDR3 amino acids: CVSKPDRGQAFF. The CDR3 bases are TGTGTCAGTAAGCCGGACAGGGGGCAGGCTTTCTTT.

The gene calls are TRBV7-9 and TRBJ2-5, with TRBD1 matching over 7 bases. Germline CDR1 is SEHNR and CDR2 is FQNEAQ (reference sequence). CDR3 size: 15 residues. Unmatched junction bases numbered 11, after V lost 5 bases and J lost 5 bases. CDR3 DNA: TGTGCCAGCAGCGGAGACAGGGTTACGATGGAGACCCAGTACTTC. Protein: CASSGDRVTMETQYF.

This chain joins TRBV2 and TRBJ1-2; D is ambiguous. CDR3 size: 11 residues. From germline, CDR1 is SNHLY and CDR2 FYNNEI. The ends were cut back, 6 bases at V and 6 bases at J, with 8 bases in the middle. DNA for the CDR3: TGTGCCAGCAGGAGGACCGATGGCTACACCTTC. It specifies CASRRTDGYTF. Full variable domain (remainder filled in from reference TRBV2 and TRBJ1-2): EPEVTQTPSHQVTQMGQEVILRCVPISNHLYFYWYRQILGQKVEFLVSFYNNEISEKSEIFDDQFSVERPDGSNFTLKIRSTKLEDSAMYFCASRRTDGYTFGSGTRLTVV.